The 6 T cell receptor beta chains reported below all come from one sample, sequenced in a study of blood T cell repertoires in COVID-19. Here immunoSEQ multiplex PCR was the method, and the copy in TCRdb shows in-frame clones only, minus some. The data contain roughly 60,000 clones, approximately 92% of them singletons. What was sequenced was peripheral blood. The source of these receptors is a human donor in a cohort sampled during active COVID-19.

This clone has only a few counts. The chain employs TRBV12-5 and TRBJ2-7, with D possibly TRBD1 on 5 matching bases. The CDR3 length is 13 residues. Germline CDR1 LGHNT, CDR2 FRNRAP. Trimming cost V 5 bases and J 2 bases, with 10 bases left between them. The CDR3 is CASGGAYPYEQYF. The CDR3 DNA is TGTGCTAGTGGTGGGGCCTACCCCTACGAGCAGTACTTC.

The CDR3 nucleotides read TGTGCCAGCAGTTTCACAGACGCCTACGAGCAGTACTTC. It is translated as CASSFTDAYEQYF. The gene calls are TRBV27 and TRBJ2-7; D is undetermined. The CDR3 contains 13 residues. Germline CDR1 MNHEY, CDR2 SMNVEV (reference sequence). Trimming shortened V by 3 bases and J by 2 bases, and 8 bases separated the two germline ends.

The rearrangement joins TRBV6-1 to TRBJ2-1, with a tentative D call TRBD2 (6 bases). CDR1 is MNHNS, CDR2 SASEGT, per germline. V lost 3 bases and J 3 bases, leaving 18 bases between the germline ends. The CDR3 runs 17 residues. CDR3 bases: TGTGCCAGCAGTGACCCCACGGAGGGGCAAATCTACAATGAGCAGTTCTTC. This encodes CASSDPTEGQIYNEQFF.

The chain employs TRBV4-1 and TRBJ2-7; 8 bases are shared with TRBD2. With V trimmed by 6 bases and J by 2 bases, 9 bases remained unmatched. The CDR3 is made up of 15 amino acids. CDR1 is MGHRA and CDR2 is YSYEKL in the germline V gene. The CDR3 DNA is TGCGCCAGCAGTAGTGCGGCGGGAGGAGCCTACGAGCAGTACTTC. Translation gives CASSSAAGGAYEQYF.

The CDR3 DNA sequence: TGTGCCAGCAGCTTTAGCACTGAAGCTTTCTTT. Residues: CASSFSTEAFF. The chain links TRBV7-2 to TRBJ1-1; D gene unclear. The V gene lost 3 bases and the J gene lost 4 bases, with 3 bases spanning the gap. The CDR3 is made up of 11 amino acids. From germline, CDR1 is SGHTA and CDR2 FQGNSA.

The J gene is TRBJ2-1, the V gene TRBV18, with 8 bases aligning to TRBD2. Germline CDR1 KGHSH, CDR2 LQKENI. CDR3 length: 12 residues. V was pared by 4 bases and J by 12 bases, with 5 bases of the junction left unmatched. The CDR3 sequence: CASSQSSGMQFF. The CDR3 nucleotides read TGTGCCAGCTCACAAAGTAGCGGGATGCAGTTCTTC. The whole variable domain, filled in from reference TRBV18 and TRBJ2-1, reads NAGVMQNPRHLVRRRGQEARLRCSPMKGHSHVYWYRQLPEEGLKFMVYLQKENIIDESGMPKERFSAEFPKEGPSILRIQQVVRGDSAAYFCASSQSSGMQFFGPGTRLTVL.